The sequence of this T cell receptor beta chain was determined in a study of blood T cell repertoires in COVID-19. Methods used by the authors: Amplification from reference gene primers served as the basis for estimated nucleated cell counts. Assay: immunoSEQ multiplex PCR; the TCRdb copy retains only in-frame clones and omits some. D and trimming come from the DNA, and the V and J calls and clone size come from that table. Of some 200,000 clones listed, around 84% are singletons. The germline CDR1 and CDR2 sequences are SNHLY and FYNNEI. The V gene lost 4 bases and the J gene lost 6 bases, with 8 bases spanning the gap. The length of the CDR3 is 12 residues.

V usage is TRBV2 and J usage is TRBJ2-3; D not resolved. This receptor was identified in a man aged 80 or over with acute or convalescent COVID-19. Sequenced sample: peripheral blood. DNA for the CDR3: TGTGCCAGCAGTGGACTTACCGATACGCAGTATTTT. Translation: CASSGLTDTQYF.